A selection of T cell receptor beta chains follows, all from one sample in a study of T cell repertoires in cytomegalovirus infection. Each CDR3 protein gets one entry after TCRdb re-called the reads with MiXCR. The table shows about 400,000 distinct CDR3 sequences, with approximately 18% occurring only once. Sequenced sample: PBMCs. Every receptor here comes from a human donor in good health (CMV status not recorded). Some clones in this sample may be carry-over from other donors' samples. Each CDR3 is given with its conserved first and last residue. The order of the fields is clone size, V gene, D gene, J gene, CDR3 DNA, CDR3 protein. D genes are given only for firm matches. Size is stated for part of the rows, as once, few or many counts, or as a class when the clone is expanded.

clone_size: many; v_call: TRBV7-2; d_call: TRBD1; j_call: TRBJ1-6; cdr3_nt: TGTGCCAGCACCCACACTGGGACAGGGGTTTCACCCCTCCACTTT; cdr3_aa: CASTHTGTGVSPLHF
clone_size: many; v_call: TRBV6-1; d_call: TRBD2; j_call: TRBJ2-7; cdr3_nt: TGTGCCAGCACTGCGGGGGGCCACGAGCAGTACTTC; cdr3_aa: CASTAGGHEQYF
clone_size: -; v_call: TRBV29-1; d_call: -; j_call: TRBJ2-3; cdr3_nt: TGCAGCGTCCCGGTCGCTCCAGATACGCAGTATTTT; cdr3_aa: CSVPVAPDTQYF
clone_size: many; v_call: TRBV7-2; d_call: -; j_call: TRBJ1-2; cdr3_nt: TGTGCCAGCAGCTCCCCAACGGGGGGCGAGAATGGCTACACCTTC; cdr3_aa: CASSSPTGGENGYTF
clone_size: few; v_call: TRBV7-9; d_call: TRBD1; j_call: TRBJ2-7; cdr3_nt: TGTGCCAGCAGCCCAAGACAGGGTCCCAACGAGCAGTACTTC; cdr3_aa: CASSPRQGPNEQYF
clone_size: few; v_call: TRBV28; d_call: TRBD1; j_call: TRBJ1-5; cdr3_nt: TGTGCCAGCAAGAGACAGGGTCACAATCAGCCCCAGCATTTT; cdr3_aa: CASKRQGHNQPQHF
clone_size: few; v_call: TRBV19; d_call: TRBD1; j_call: TRBJ1-1; cdr3_nt: TGTGCCAGTACCCTAATCGACAGGGGTGCTGAAGCTTTCTTT; cdr3_aa: CASTLIDRGAEAFF
clone_size: many; v_call: TRBV7-2; d_call: TRBD2; j_call: TRBJ2-3; cdr3_nt: TGTGCCAGCAGCTTAGGCATCGGGGGGGGCACAGATACGCAGTATTTT; cdr3_aa: CASSLGIGGGTDTQYF
clone_size: many; v_call: TRBV7-2; d_call: -; j_call: TRBJ1-1; cdr3_nt: TGTGCCAGCAGCTTCACTTCGGGGACTGAAGCTTTCTTT; cdr3_aa: CASSFTSGTEAFF
clone_size: few; v_call: TRBV5-1; d_call: TRBD2; j_call: TRBJ2-5; cdr3_nt: TGCGCCAGCAGCTTCGTGGCGGGGAGGGAAGAGACCCAGTACTTC; cdr3_aa: CASSFVAGREETQYF
clone_size: -; v_call: TRBV20-1; d_call: TRBD2; j_call: TRBJ2-3; cdr3_nt: TGCAGTGCCACCGGGGTAGCGGGGGGCTCAGATACGCAGTATTTT; cdr3_aa: CSATGVAGGSDTQYF
clone_size: many; v_call: TRBV28; d_call: -; j_call: TRBJ1-1; cdr3_nt: TGTGCCAGCAGTTTTCCAGGGAACACTGAAGCTTTCTTT; cdr3_aa: CASSFPGNTEAFF
clone_size: -; v_call: TRBV7-2; d_call: TRBD2; j_call: TRBJ2-5; cdr3_nt: TGTGCCAGCAGCGTAGAGACTAGCGGGGGGGGGGAGACCCAGTACTTC; cdr3_aa: CASSVETSGGGETQYF
clone_size: -; v_call: TRBV6-6; d_call: -; j_call: TRBJ2-3; cdr3_nt: TGTGCCAGCAGCTTGACAGAGGGAGATACGCAGTATTTT; cdr3_aa: CASSLTEGDTQYF
clone_size: few; v_call: TRBV29-1; d_call: -; j_call: TRBJ2-5; cdr3_nt: TGCAGCGCCCAGGGTATCCAAGAGACCCAGTACTTC; cdr3_aa: CSAQGIQETQYF
clone_size: -; v_call: TRBV12-3/TRBV12-4; d_call: TRBD2; j_call: TRBJ2-1; cdr3_nt: TGTGCCAGCAGTTTTTTGACTAGCGGGATTGGTGAGCAGTTCTTC; cdr3_aa: CASSFLTSGIGEQFF
clone_size: few; v_call: TRBV6-5; d_call: -; j_call: TRBJ1-6; cdr3_nt: TGTGCCAGCAGTTACAAGGGGACGTATAATTCACCCCTCCACTTT; cdr3_aa: CASSYKGTYNSPLHF
clone_size: few; v_call: TRBV7-9; d_call: TRBD1; j_call: TRBJ2-1; cdr3_nt: TGTGCCAGCAGGACCCGGGGACAGGCTGACAATGAGCAGTTCTTC; cdr3_aa: CASRTRGQADNEQFF
clone_size: -; v_call: TRBV7-4; d_call: TRBD2; j_call: TRBJ2-7; cdr3_nt: TGTGCCAGCAGCCCAACGGGGAGGGGGCAGTACTTC; cdr3_aa: CASSPTGRGQYF
clone_size: many; v_call: TRBV7-9; d_call: -; j_call: TRBJ1-1; cdr3_nt: TGTGCCAGCACCGATGAGTGGGGGGTGAACACTGAAGCTTTCTTT; cdr3_aa: CASTDEWGVNTEAFF
clone_size: many; v_call: TRBV12-3/TRBV12-4; d_call: TRBD2; j_call: TRBJ2-1; cdr3_nt: TGTGCCAGCAGTCAGAGACTAGCGGGAGTAACCGTCGATGAGCAGTTCTTC; cdr3_aa: CASSQRLAGVTVDEQFF
clone_size: -; v_call: TRBV15; d_call: TRBD2; j_call: TRBJ2-3; cdr3_nt: TGTGCCACCAGCGGACTGCGGGAGGATACGCAGTATTTT; cdr3_aa: CATSGLREDTQYF
clone_size: -; v_call: TRBV6-4; d_call: -; j_call: TRBJ2-2; cdr3_nt: TGTGCCCAGACAGCCGGGGGAGCCAAGGACACCGGGGAGCTGTTTTTT; cdr3_aa: CAQTAGGAKDTGELFF
clone_size: many; v_call: TRBV7-8; d_call: TRBD2; j_call: TRBJ2-3; cdr3_nt: TGTGCCAGCAGCTTAGGGAGGTGGCGGGAGACTAGCACAGATACGCAGTATTTT; cdr3_aa: CASSLGRWRETSTDTQYF
clone_size: -; v_call: TRBV19; d_call: TRBD2; j_call: TRBJ2-3; cdr3_nt: TGTGCCAGTAGTATAGATAGCGGGAGCTACACAGATACGCAGTATTTT; cdr3_aa: CASSIDSGSYTDTQYF
clone_size: -; v_call: TRBV28; d_call: -; j_call: TRBJ1-6; cdr3_nt: TGTGCCAGCAGTATAATAACCAGGGGCGGCTCACCCCTCCACTTT; cdr3_aa: CASSIITRGGSPLHF
clone_size: many; v_call: TRBV7-6; d_call: -; j_call: TRBJ2-1; cdr3_nt: TGTGCCAGCAGCACCCAGACGGGGAATGAGCAGTTCTTC; cdr3_aa: CASSTQTGNEQFF
clone_size: -; v_call: TRBV29-1; d_call: TRBD1; j_call: TRBJ1-1; cdr3_nt: TGCAGCGTTAGGTGGAACAGGGGTCGAACTGAAGCTTTCTTT; cdr3_aa: CSVRWNRGRTEAFF
clone_size: -; v_call: TRBV9; d_call: TRBD2; j_call: TRBJ2-5; cdr3_nt: TGTGCCAGCAGCGTAGGACTAGCGGGGGCCCCGAGGGACCAGTACTTC; cdr3_aa: CASSVGLAGAPRDQYF
clone_size: few; v_call: TRBV27; d_call: -; j_call: TRBJ1-2; cdr3_nt: TGTGCCAGCAGCCGACTCGCTAAGGATGACGTCTATGGCTACACCTTC; cdr3_aa: CASSRLAKDDVYGYTF
clone_size: once; v_call: TRBV6-2/TRBV6-3; d_call: TRBD2; j_call: TRBJ2-5; cdr3_nt: TGTGCCAGCTTATCCAGCGGGGCCCAAGAGACCCAGTACTTC; cdr3_aa: CASLSSGAQETQYF
clone_size: many; v_call: TRBV7-2; d_call: -; j_call: TRBJ2-1; cdr3_nt: TGTGCCAGCAGCTCTGGGGGCGGATCGCAGTTCTTC; cdr3_aa: CASSSGGGSQFF
clone_size: -; v_call: TRBV4-1; d_call: TRBD1; j_call: TRBJ1-4; cdr3_nt: TGCGCCAGCAGCCAGGACAGGGTCGAGAAACTGTTTTTT; cdr3_aa: CASSQDRVEKLFF
clone_size: few; v_call: TRBV5-4; d_call: TRBD2; j_call: TRBJ2-3; cdr3_nt: TGTGCCAGCAGCTTAGTCATAGCGGGAGCGAGCACAGATACGCAGTATTTT; cdr3_aa: CASSLVIAGASTDTQYF
clone_size: many; v_call: TRBV7-2; d_call: -; j_call: TRBJ2-5; cdr3_nt: TGTGCCAGCAGCCCCCCCACCGTGGGTTTAGAGACCCAGTACTTC; cdr3_aa: CASSPPTVGLETQYF
clone_size: few; v_call: TRBV9; d_call: TRBD2; j_call: TRBJ2-7; cdr3_nt: TGTGCCAGCAGCGTGTCTAGCGGGGGAGGCGAGCAGTACTTC; cdr3_aa: CASSVSSGGGEQYF
clone_size: -; v_call: TRBV20-1; d_call: -; j_call: TRBJ2-3; cdr3_nt: TGCAGTGCTGAGGTGGGAAGCACAGATACGCAGTATTTT; cdr3_aa: CSAEVGSTDTQYF
clone_size: many; v_call: TRBV7-8; d_call: TRBD1; j_call: TRBJ2-2; cdr3_nt: TGTGCCAGCAGCAGATCCGGGACAGGGGTGGACACCGGGGAGCTGTTTTTT; cdr3_aa: CASSRSGTGVDTGELFF
clone_size: -; v_call: TRBV30; d_call: TRBD2; j_call: TRBJ2-3; cdr3_nt: TGTGCCTGGAGTGTACTAGCGGGATTGGGAGATACGCAGTATTTT; cdr3_aa: CAWSVLAGLGDTQYF
clone_size: -; v_call: TRBV7-6; d_call: -; j_call: TRBJ2-2; cdr3_nt: TGTGCCAGCAGCTTAGTTACTTGGCAGACGGCGAACACCGGGGAGCTGTTTTTT; cdr3_aa: CASSLVTWQTANTGELFF
clone_size: many; v_call: TRBV7-6; d_call: TRBD1; j_call: TRBJ2-7; cdr3_nt: TGTGCCAGCAGCCCACGACAGGGTGCCTACGAGCAGTACTTC; cdr3_aa: CASSPRQGAYEQYF
clone_size: many; v_call: TRBV7-2; d_call: -; j_call: TRBJ1-3; cdr3_nt: TGTGCCAGCAGCTTAGTTGTAGGTTTTTCTGGAAACACCATATATTTT; cdr3_aa: CASSLVVGFSGNTIYF
clone_size: -; v_call: TRBV29-1; d_call: -; j_call: TRBJ2-5; cdr3_nt: TGCAGCGTTGAACAGGGTTCGGAGACCCAGTACTTC; cdr3_aa: CSVEQGSETQYF
clone_size: few; v_call: TRBV19; d_call: -; j_call: TRBJ1-1; cdr3_nt: TGTGCCATTAGATCAACGACAGTCATGAACACTGAAGCTTTCTTT; cdr3_aa: CAIRSTTVMNTEAFF
clone_size: many; v_call: TRBV4-3; d_call: -; j_call: TRBJ2-5; cdr3_nt: TGCGCCAGCAGCCAAGAGACACTTTACGAGACCCAGTACTTC; cdr3_aa: CASSQETLYETQYF
clone_size: -; v_call: TRBV19; d_call: -; j_call: TRBJ1-2; cdr3_nt: TGTGCCAGTAGTATCGGACAGACCCTGGGCTACACCTTC; cdr3_aa: CASSIGQTLGYTF
clone_size: -; v_call: TRBV20-1; d_call: -; j_call: TRBJ1-5; cdr3_nt: TGCAGTGCTGGACCCCCCGCCCAGCATTTT; cdr3_aa: CSAGPPAQHF
clone_size: many; v_call: TRBV7-6; d_call: TRBD1; j_call: TRBJ1-3; cdr3_nt: TGTGCCAGCAGCTCCAGGGGGACCCTGAACACCATATATTTT; cdr3_aa: CASSSRGTLNTIYF
clone_size: few; v_call: TRBV5-1; d_call: TRBD2; j_call: TRBJ2-1; cdr3_nt: TGCGCCAGCCGGGAGGGGGGGCCTTTGAGCCCTAATGAGCAGTTCTTC; cdr3_aa: CASREGGPLSPNEQFF
clone_size: -; v_call: TRBV12-3/TRBV12-4; d_call: TRBD2; j_call: TRBJ2-6; cdr3_nt: TGTGCCAGCCGACCCTCGAGTAGGGGTCTACTTCATGGTAGCGGGAGTTCTGGGGCCAACGTCCTGACTTTC; cdr3_aa: CASRPSSRGLLHGSGSSGANVLTF
clone_size: few; v_call: TRBV7-6; d_call: -; j_call: TRBJ2-5; cdr3_nt: TGTGCCAGCAGCTGGTCGGGGGGCAGGGAGACCCAGTACTTC; cdr3_aa: CASSWSGGRETQYF
clone_size: many; v_call: TRBV7-2; d_call: -; j_call: TRBJ1-2; cdr3_nt: TGTGCCAGCAGCTCCTGGACAGTTTCCCATGGCTACACCTTC; cdr3_aa: CASSSWTVSHGYTF
clone_size: many; v_call: TRBV7-2; d_call: -; j_call: TRBJ2-1; cdr3_nt: TGTGCCAGCATTAGGGACTCCGCGGGCAATGAGCAGTTCTTC; cdr3_aa: CASIRDSAGNEQFF